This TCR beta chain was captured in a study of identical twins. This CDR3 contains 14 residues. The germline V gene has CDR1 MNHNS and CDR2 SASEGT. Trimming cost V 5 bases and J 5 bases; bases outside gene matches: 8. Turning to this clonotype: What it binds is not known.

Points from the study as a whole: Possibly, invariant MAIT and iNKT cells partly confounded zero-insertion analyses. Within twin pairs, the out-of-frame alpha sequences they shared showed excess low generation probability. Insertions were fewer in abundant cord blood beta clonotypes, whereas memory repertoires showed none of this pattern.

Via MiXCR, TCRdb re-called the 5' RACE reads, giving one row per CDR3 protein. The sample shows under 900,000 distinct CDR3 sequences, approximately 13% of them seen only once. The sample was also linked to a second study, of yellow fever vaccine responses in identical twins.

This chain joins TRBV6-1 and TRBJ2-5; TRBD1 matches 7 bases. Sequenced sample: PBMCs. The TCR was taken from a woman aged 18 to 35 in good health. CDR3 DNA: TGTGCCAGCAGTCGGACTTTAGGGGGCGAGACCCAGTACTTC. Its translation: CASSRTLGGETQYF.